Detailed here is one T cell receptor (beta chain). Its cognate antigen is unknown. The data were obtained in a study of OX40 agonist ivuxolimab in advanced cancers. As for the study in general: Patients with hepatocellular carcinoma, melanoma, renal cell or head and neck cancer made up the dose-escalation patients. Among those treated, three patients had partial responses, one with hepatocellular carcinoma and two with cutaneous melanoma.

Sequencing was performed with immunoSEQ multiplex PCR; in TCRdb, only in-frame clones are kept and a portion is missing. The sample holds 100,000 or so clones, about 96% seen once. Findings and limits, study-wide: CD4+ and CD8+ blood T cells expanded clonally by week 6 at 0.1 to 3.0 mg/kg. Among the lowest levels of clonal expansion were found in partial responders at 0.1-3.0 mg/kg.

The sequence was collected from an adult with an advanced solid tumor such as melanoma, head and neck, liver or kidney cancer. The source was CD4+ or CD8+ T cells sorted from blood, collected in a trial of the OX40 agonist ivuxolimab.

The CDR3 spells CASSPRGLGDTQYF. The CDR3 DNA is TGTGCCAGCAGTCCTAGGGGGCTGGGAGATACGCAGTATTTT. The chain recombines TRBV27 with TRBJ2-3; 7 bases are shared with TRBD1. Losses at the gene ends were 5 bases for V and 5 bases for J; bases not matched to a gene: 7. This CDR3 has 14 amino acids. Germline V gene data show CDR1 as MNHEY and CDR2 as SMNVEV (reference sequence).